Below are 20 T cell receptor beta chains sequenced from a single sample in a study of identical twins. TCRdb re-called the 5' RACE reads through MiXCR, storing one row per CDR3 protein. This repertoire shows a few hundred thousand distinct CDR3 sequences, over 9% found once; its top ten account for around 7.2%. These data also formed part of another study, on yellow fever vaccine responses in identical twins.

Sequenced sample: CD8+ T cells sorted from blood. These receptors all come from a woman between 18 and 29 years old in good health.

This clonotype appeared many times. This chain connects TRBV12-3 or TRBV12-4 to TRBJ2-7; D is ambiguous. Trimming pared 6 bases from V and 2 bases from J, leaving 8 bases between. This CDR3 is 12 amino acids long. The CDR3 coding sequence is TGTGCCAGCAGCACCCCTACCTACGAGCAGTACTTC. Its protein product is CASSTPTYEQYF.

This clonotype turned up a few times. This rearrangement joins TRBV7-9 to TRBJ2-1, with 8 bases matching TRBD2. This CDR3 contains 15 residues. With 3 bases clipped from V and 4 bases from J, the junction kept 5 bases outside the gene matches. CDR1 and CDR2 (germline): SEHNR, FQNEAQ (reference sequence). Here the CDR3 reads CASSFREGLYNEQFF. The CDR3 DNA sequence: TGTGCCAGCAGCTTTCGGGAGGGACTATACAATGAGCAGTTCTTC.

The CDR3: CASSTGLGVDEQYF. The CDR3 DNA is TGCGCCAGCAGCACGGGACTCGGGGTCGACGAGCAGTACTTC. The gene calls are TRBV5-1 and TRBJ2-7; D perhaps matches TRBD2 (6 bases). V dropped 4 bases and J dropped 5 bases, with 16 bases sitting between them. The CDR3 spans 14 residues. CDR1 is SGHRS and CDR2 is YFSETQ in the germline V gene.

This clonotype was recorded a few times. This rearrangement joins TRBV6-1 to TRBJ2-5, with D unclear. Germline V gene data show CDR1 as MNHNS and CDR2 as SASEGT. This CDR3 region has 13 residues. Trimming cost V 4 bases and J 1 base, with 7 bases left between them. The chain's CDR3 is CASSVWGQETQYF. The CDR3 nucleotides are TGTGCCAGCAGTGTGTGGGGCCAAGAGACCCAGTACTTC.

The CDR3 spells CASTHVEGTRRKNTEAFF. The CDR3 bases are TGCGCCAGCACCCACGTAGAGGGGACCAGGAGGAAGAACACTGAAGCTTTCTTT. The chain uses TRBV4-1 and TRBJ1-1, with D possibly being TRBD1 (5 bases). This CDR3 spans 18 amino acids. CDR1 is MGHRA, CDR2 YSYEKL, per germline. V gave up 7 bases and J gave up 1 base, with 25 bases separating them.

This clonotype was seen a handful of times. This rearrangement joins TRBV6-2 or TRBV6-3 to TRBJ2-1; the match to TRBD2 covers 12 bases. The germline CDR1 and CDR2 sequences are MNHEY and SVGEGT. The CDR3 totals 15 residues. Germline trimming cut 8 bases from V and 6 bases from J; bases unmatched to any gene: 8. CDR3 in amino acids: CASGVRLAGVNEQFF. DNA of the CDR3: TGTGCCAGCGGGGTAAGACTAGCGGGAGTCAATGAGCAGTTCTTC.

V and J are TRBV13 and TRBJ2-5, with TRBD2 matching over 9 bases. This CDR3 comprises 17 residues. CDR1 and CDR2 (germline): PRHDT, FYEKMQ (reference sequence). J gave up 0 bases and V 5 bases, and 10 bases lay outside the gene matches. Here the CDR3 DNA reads TGTGCCAGCAGCGTCGGGACTAGCTGGGGAAACCAAGAGACCCAGTACTTC. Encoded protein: CASSVGTSWGNQETQYF.

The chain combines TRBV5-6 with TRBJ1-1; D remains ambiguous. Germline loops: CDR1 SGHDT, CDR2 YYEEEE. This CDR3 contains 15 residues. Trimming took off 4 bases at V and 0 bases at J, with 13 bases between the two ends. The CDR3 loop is CASSLGEELNTEAFF. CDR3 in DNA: TGTGCCAGCAGCCTTGGGGAGGAATTGAACACTGAAGCTTTCTTT.

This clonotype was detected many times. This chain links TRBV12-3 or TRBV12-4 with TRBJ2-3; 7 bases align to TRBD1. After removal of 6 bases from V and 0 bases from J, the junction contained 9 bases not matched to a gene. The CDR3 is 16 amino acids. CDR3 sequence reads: CASSANMGQSTDTQYF. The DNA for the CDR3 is TGTGCCAGCAGCGCAAATATGGGACAGAGCACAGATACGCAGTATTTT.

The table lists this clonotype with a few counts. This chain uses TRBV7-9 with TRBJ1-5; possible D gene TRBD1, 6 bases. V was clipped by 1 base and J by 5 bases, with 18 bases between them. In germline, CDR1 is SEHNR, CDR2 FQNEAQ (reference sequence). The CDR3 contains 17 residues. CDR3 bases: TGTGCCAGCAGCTTAGTGGGGCGTAGGGACACCGATCAGCCCCAGCATTTT. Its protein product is CASSLVGRRDTDQPQHF.

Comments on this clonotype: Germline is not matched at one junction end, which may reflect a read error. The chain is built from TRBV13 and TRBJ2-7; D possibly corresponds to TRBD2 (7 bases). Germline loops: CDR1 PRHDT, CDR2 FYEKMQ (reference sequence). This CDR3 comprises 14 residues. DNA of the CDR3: TGTACCAGCAGGGGAGGGGTTAACTCCTACGAGCAGTACTTC. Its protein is CTSRGGVNSYEQYF.

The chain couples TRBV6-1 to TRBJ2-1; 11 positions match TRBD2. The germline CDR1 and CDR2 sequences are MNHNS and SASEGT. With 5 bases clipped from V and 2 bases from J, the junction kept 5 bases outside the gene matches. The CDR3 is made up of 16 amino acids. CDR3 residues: CASSQLAGAAYNEQFF. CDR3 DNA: TGTGCCAGCAGTCAACTAGCGGGAGCCGCCTACAATGAGCAGTTCTTC.

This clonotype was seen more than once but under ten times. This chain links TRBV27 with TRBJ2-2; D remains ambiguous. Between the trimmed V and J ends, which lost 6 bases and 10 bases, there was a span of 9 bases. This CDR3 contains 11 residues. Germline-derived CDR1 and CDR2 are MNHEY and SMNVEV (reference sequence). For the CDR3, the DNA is TGTGCCAGCAGGGATGGGGTGGAGCTGTTTTTT. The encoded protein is CASRDGVELFF.

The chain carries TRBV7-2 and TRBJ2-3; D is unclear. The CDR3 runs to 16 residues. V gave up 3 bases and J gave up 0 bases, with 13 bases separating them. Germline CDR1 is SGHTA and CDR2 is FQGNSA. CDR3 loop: CASSFNAWDSTDTQYF. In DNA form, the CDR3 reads TGTGCCAGCAGCTTTAACGCCTGGGATAGCACAGATACGCAGTATTTT.

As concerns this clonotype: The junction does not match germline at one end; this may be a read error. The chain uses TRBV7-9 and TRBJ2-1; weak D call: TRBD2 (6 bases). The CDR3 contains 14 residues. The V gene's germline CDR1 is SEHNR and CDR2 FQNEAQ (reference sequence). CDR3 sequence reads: CANSLVLSGNEQFF. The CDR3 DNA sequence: TGTGCCAACAGCTTAGTACTCAGCGGGAATGAGCAGTTCTTC.

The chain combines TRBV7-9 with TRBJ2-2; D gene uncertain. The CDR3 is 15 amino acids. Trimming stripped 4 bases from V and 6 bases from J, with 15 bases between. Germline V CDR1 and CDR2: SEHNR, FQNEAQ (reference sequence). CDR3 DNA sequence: TGTGCCAGCAGCTCCTTGACCGGGTCCTCCGGGGAGCTGTTTTTT. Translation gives CASSSLTGSSGELFF.

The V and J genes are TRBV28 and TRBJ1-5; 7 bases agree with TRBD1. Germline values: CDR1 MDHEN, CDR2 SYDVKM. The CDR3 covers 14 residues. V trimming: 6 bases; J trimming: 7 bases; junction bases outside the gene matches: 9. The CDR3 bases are TGTGCCAGCAGGAGACAGGGCTCGGGGCAGCCCCAGCATTTT. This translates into CASRRQGSGQPQHF.

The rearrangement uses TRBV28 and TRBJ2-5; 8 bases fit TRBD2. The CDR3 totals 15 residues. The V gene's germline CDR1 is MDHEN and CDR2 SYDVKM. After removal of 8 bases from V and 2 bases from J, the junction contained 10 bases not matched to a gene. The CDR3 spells CASRAGETVQETQYF. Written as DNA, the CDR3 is TGTGCCAGCCGAGCGGGAGAGACAGTGCAAGAGACCCAGTACTTC.

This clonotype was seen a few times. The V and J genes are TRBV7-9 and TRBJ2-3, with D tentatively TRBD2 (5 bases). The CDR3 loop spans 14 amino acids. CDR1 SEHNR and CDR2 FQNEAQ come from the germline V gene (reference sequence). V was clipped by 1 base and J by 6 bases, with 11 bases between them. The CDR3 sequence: CASSLGTRLDTQYF. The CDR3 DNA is TGTGCCAGCAGCTTAGGGACTCGCTTGGATACGCAGTATTTT.

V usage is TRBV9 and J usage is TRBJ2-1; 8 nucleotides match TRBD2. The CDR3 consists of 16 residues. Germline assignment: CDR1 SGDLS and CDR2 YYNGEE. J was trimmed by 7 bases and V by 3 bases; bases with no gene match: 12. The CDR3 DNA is TGTGCCAGCAGCGGACCAACAGCGGGAGTAGGGAATGAGCAGTTCTTC. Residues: CASSGPTAGVGNEQFF.